This record concerns one TCR beta chain sequence. Antigen specificity is unknown. This entry belongs to a study of T-cell memory formation after mild COVID-19. TCRdb independently ran MiXCR on the 5' RACE reads; one entry per CDR3 protein. This sample carries fewer than 650,000 distinct CDR3 sequences, around 15% of them seen once, and the ten largest clones take approximately 8.1%. General study results and limits: Nothing showed for sure that second-wave clones peaking on day 37 were SARS-CoV-2 specific. Among contracting clones, CD4+ were mainly CM/EM and CD8+ enriched in EMRA.

The CDR3 totals 14 residues. Between the trimmed V and J ends, which lost 4 bases and 2 bases, there was a span of 13 bases. From germline, CDR1 is SGHDT and CDR2 YYEEEE. The V and J genes are TRBV5-6 and TRBJ2-7; D call uncertain. Sequenced: PBMCs or a T cell subset sorted from them (not recorded which). The clonotype was recovered from an adult woman who had mild COVID-19 (a few samples of this study predate the infection). Cell type and time point are not known. The CDR3 coding sequence is TGTGCCAGCAGCCCCAGTTTTGGCGCCTACGAGCAGTACTTC. Amino acids: CASSPSFGAYEQYF. Full variable domain (outside the CDR3, taken from reference TRBV5-6 and TRBJ2-7): DAGVTQSPTHLIKTRGQQVTLRCSPKSGHDTVSWYQQALGQGPQFIFQYYEEEERQRGNFPDRFSGHQFPNYSSELNVNALLLGDSALYLCASSPSFGAYEQYFGPGTRLTVT.